Each of the 6 T cell receptor beta chains below was sequenced from the same sample in a study of metastatic and nonmetastatic thyroid tumors. No patient received treatment before thyroid surgery. MiXCR was used by TCRdb to re-call the PCR reads. The sample consists of about 92,000 clones, 15% of them appearing once. The sequenced material came from blood. All receptors come from a female donor with papillary thyroid cancer or a benign thyroid nodule (not recorded which). Some clones in this sample may be carry-over from other donors' samples.

The sample holds many counts of this clone. This sequence joins TRBV6-1 and TRBJ2-2, with a tentative D call TRBD1 (7 bases). This CDR3 is 16 amino acids long. CDR1 is MNHNS and CDR2 is SASEGT in the germline V gene. V lost 0 bases to trimming and J lost 3 bases, with 11 bases between them. CDR3 DNA: TGTGCCAGCAGTGAAGCAGGAGGGGGCGACACCGGGGAGCTGTTTTTT. It encodes CASSEAGGGDTGELFF.

This clone was seen only a few times. This may stem from a read error, because a much larger clone lies one nucleotide away. The chain carries TRBV12-3 or TRBV12-4 and TRBJ2-3, with 14 nucleotides matching TRBD2. CDR3 length: 19 residues. Trimming took 10 bases from V and 0 from J; bases not matched to a gene: 15. The CDR3 DNA reads TGTGCCATCATGACTAGCGGGGGGGCCTCGGATACTAGCACAGATACGCAGTATTTT. It is translated as CAIMTSGGASDTSTDTQYF.

This clone came up a few times. Just one base apart from a much larger clone, this may be a read error. This sequence joins TRBV10-3 and TRBJ2-3; no clear D gene. V was trimmed by 5 bases and J by 6 bases, leaving 12 bases between them. The CDR3 runs 13 residues. The V gene's germline CDR1 is ENHRY and CDR2 SYGVKD. In DNA, the CDR3 is TGTGCCATCAGTAACCTCTGGGGTGATACGCAGTATTTT. Translation gives CAISNLWGDTQYF.

This chain joins TRBV9 and TRBJ2-3, with a tentative D call TRBD1 (5 bases). Germline V gene sequence: CDR1 SGDLS, CDR2 YYNGEE. This CDR3 comprises 16 residues. The V end was cut by 2 bases, the J end by 2 bases, with 15 bases between. The CDR3 nucleotides read TGTGCCAGCAGCGTCCAGGGAACTTTCGTCACAGATACGCAGTATTTT. Its protein is CASSVQGTFVTDTQYF.

This clone has a count of ten or more. The chain links TRBV5-1 to TRBJ1-2, with D possibly being TRBD1 (5 bases). The CDR3 spans 15 residues. Germline V CDR1 and CDR2: SGHRS, YFSETQ. V was shortened by 2 bases and J by 7 bases, with 18 bases between the two germline ends. The DNA of the CDR3 is TGCGCCAGCAGCTTCCCCCAGGACGGGGGAAGTGGCTACACCTTC. Translating it yields CASSFPQDGGSGYTF.

This clone was detected many times. The V gene is TRBV20-1, the J gene TRBJ1-5, with D unclear. CDR3 length: 15 residues. The germline CDR1 and CDR2 sequences are DFQATT and SNEGSKA (reference sequence). Trimming cost V 3 bases and J 0 bases, with 12 bases left between them. The CDR3 DNA sequence: TGCAGTGCTAGCCCTGGGCGAGGTAGCAATCAGCCCCAGCATTTT. It codes for CSASPGRGSNQPQHF.